This is a list of T cell receptor beta chains from one sample in a study of blood T cell repertoires in COVID-19. Only in-frame clones appear in the TCRdb table, and some are missing; sequencing was by immunoSEQ multiplex PCR. The sample yields roughly 180,000 clones, more than 80% seen once. The material sequenced was peripheral blood. These receptors were taken from a woman aged 55-70 years with acute or convalescent COVID-19. CDR3s include the opening cysteine and the closing phenylalanine or tryptophan. Each record gives: clone size, V gene, CDR3 length, J gene, CDR3 protein. Some rows have no size entry. The others give once, few or many, or a class for an expanded clone.

clone_size: -; v_call: TRBV19; cdr3_length: 14; j_call: TRBJ1-2; cdr3_aa: CASSGSVGNYGYTF
clone_size: once; v_call: TRBV2; cdr3_length: 13; j_call: TRBJ1-2; cdr3_aa: CASSEGEDYGYTF
clone_size: -; v_call: TRBV7-2; cdr3_length: 14; j_call: TRBJ2-3; cdr3_aa: CASSPTTLGLDQYF
clone_size: -; v_call: TRBV19; cdr3_length: 17; j_call: TRBJ2-1; cdr3_aa: CASSIEAGGVSYNEQFF
clone_size: -; v_call: TRBV6-1; cdr3_length: 15; j_call: TRBJ1-1; cdr3_aa: CASSEGPTGITEAFF
clone_size: -; v_call: TRBV7-2; cdr3_length: 15; j_call: TRBJ2-1; cdr3_aa: CASSLVGGTRVGQFF
clone_size: -; v_call: TRBV5-1; cdr3_length: 16; j_call: TRBJ1-1; cdr3_aa: CASSLYPGTVNTEAFF
clone_size: -; v_call: TRBV7-7; cdr3_length: 13; j_call: TRBJ2-3; cdr3_aa: CASSLDAGDTQYF
clone_size: -; v_call: TRBV9; cdr3_length: 14; j_call: TRBJ2-1; cdr3_aa: CASSATTGGFEQFF
clone_size: -; v_call: TRBV3-1/TRBV3-2; cdr3_length: 15; j_call: TRBJ2-3; cdr3_aa: CASSRGGVSTDTQYF
clone_size: -; v_call: TRBV18; cdr3_length: 15; j_call: TRBJ1-5; cdr3_aa: CASSPSDSHNQPQHF
clone_size: -; v_call: TRBV3-1/TRBV3-2; cdr3_length: 17; j_call: TRBJ1-3; cdr3_aa: CASSHGGRAFSGNTIYF
clone_size: -; v_call: TRBV6-6; cdr3_length: 12; j_call: TRBJ1-1; cdr3_aa: CASSYGGTEAFF
clone_size: once; v_call: TRBV2; cdr3_length: 15; j_call: TRBJ2-3; cdr3_aa: CASSEPGLGTDTQYF
clone_size: -; v_call: TRBV7-3; cdr3_length: 13; j_call: TRBJ2-3; cdr3_aa: CASSPGSGFYQYF
clone_size: -; v_call: TRBV15; cdr3_length: 17; j_call: TRBJ1-1; cdr3_aa: CATSRVVPRGRGTEAFF
clone_size: -; v_call: TRBV12-3/TRBV12-4; cdr3_length: 13; j_call: TRBJ1-1; cdr3_aa: CASSLAGQGRVFF
clone_size: -; v_call: TRBV6-2/TRBV6-3; cdr3_length: 13; j_call: TRBJ1-5; cdr3_aa: CASSSDRRQPQHF
clone_size: few; v_call: TRBV5-1; cdr3_length: 15; j_call: TRBJ2-5; cdr3_aa: CASSPQQGARETQYF
clone_size: -; v_call: TRBV9; cdr3_length: 13; j_call: TRBJ2-5; cdr3_aa: CASSVVGGETQYF
clone_size: once; v_call: TRBV2; cdr3_length: 14; j_call: TRBJ1-4; cdr3_aa: CASRATGLNEKLFF
clone_size: -; v_call: TRBV19; cdr3_length: 15; j_call: TRBJ1-5; cdr3_aa: CASSIQGQGIQPQHF
clone_size: -; v_call: TRBV15; cdr3_length: 13; j_call: TRBJ1-2; cdr3_aa: CATSRGSNYGYTF
clone_size: -; v_call: TRBV3-1/TRBV3-2; cdr3_length: 15; j_call: TRBJ2-3; cdr3_aa: CASSQAYHPTDTQYF
clone_size: -; v_call: TRBV19; cdr3_length: 15; j_call: TRBJ1-5; cdr3_aa: CASSLRDSLHQPQHF
clone_size: -; v_call: TRBV10-3; cdr3_length: 14; j_call: TRBJ1-4; cdr3_aa: CAIRPGTGDEKLFF
clone_size: -; v_call: TRBV3-1/TRBV3-2; cdr3_length: 15; j_call: TRBJ2-2; cdr3_aa: CASSQDAGMGGELFF
clone_size: -; v_call: TRBV19; cdr3_length: 14; j_call: TRBJ2-2; cdr3_aa: CASRGGMGTGELFF
clone_size: -; v_call: TRBV5-4; cdr3_length: 15; j_call: TRBJ2-7; cdr3_aa: CASSLTAGYSYEQYF
clone_size: -; v_call: TRBV7-9; cdr3_length: 16; j_call: TRBJ2-3; cdr3_aa: CASSPGLAVSTDTQYF
clone_size: -; v_call: TRBV5-1; cdr3_length: 15; j_call: TRBJ2-2; cdr3_aa: CASSLGRTPPGELFF
clone_size: -; v_call: TRBV30; cdr3_length: 15; j_call: TRBJ1-1; cdr3_aa: CAWAPGGFLNTEAFF
clone_size: -; v_call: TRBV19; cdr3_length: 15; j_call: TRBJ2-7; cdr3_aa: CASSILGTGPYEQYF